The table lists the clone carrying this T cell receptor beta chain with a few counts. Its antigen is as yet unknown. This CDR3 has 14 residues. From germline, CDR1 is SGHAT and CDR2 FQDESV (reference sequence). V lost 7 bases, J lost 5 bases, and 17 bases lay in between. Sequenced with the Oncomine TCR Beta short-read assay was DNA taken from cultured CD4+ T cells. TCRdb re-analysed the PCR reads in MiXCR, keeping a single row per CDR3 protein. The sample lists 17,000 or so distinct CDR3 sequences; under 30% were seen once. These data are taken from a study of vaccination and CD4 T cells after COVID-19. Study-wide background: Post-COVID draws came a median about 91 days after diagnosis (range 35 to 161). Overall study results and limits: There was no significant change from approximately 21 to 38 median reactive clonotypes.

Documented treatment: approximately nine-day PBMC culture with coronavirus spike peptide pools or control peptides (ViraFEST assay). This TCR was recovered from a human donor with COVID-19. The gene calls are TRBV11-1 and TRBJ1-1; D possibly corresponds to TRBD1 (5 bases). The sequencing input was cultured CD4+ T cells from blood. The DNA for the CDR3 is TGTGCCAGCAACCCGACGGGGGTTGGAACTGAAGCTTTCTTT. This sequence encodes CASNPTGVGTEAFF.